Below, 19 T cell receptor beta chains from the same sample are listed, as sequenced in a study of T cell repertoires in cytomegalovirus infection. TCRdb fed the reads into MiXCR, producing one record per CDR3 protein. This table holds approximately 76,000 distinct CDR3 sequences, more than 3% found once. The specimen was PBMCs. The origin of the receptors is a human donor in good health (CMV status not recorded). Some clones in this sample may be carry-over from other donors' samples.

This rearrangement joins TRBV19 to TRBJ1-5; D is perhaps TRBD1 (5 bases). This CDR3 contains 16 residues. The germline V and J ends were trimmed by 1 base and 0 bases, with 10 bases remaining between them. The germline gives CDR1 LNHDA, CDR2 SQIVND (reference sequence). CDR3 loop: CASSIATEYSNQPQHF. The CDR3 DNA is TGTGCCAGTAGTATAGCGACAGAGTATAGCAATCAGCCCCAGCATTTT.

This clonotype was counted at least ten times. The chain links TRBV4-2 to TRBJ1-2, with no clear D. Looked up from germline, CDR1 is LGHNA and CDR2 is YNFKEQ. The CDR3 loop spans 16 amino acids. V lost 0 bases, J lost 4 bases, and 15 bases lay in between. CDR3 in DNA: TGTGCCAGCAGCCAAGACTCCGAGGGAGTGGGCTATGGCTACACCTTC. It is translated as CASSQDSEGVGYGYTF.

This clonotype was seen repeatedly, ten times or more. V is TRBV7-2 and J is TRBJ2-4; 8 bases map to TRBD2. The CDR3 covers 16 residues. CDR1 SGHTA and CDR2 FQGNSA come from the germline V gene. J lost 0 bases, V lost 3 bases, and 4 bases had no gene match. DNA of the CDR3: TGTGCCAGCAGCTTTAGCGGGGAGCTAGCCAAAAACATTCAGTACTTC. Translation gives CASSFSGELAKNIQYF.

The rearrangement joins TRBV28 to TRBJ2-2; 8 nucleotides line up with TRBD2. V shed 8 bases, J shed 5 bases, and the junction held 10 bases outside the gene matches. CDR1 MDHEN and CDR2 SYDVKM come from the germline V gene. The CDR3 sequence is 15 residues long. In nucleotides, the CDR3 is TGTGCCAGCCTCATCTCGGGAGGGCGGACCGGGGAGCTGTTTTTT. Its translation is CASLISGGRTGELFF.

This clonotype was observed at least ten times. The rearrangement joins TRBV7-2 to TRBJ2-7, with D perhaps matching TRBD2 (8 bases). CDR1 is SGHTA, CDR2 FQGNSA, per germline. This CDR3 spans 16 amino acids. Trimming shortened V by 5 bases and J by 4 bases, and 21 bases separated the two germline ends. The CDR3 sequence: CASSPRLSGGQYEQYF. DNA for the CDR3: TGTGCCAGCAGCCCACGGCTGAGCGGGGGACAGTACGAGCAGTACTTC.

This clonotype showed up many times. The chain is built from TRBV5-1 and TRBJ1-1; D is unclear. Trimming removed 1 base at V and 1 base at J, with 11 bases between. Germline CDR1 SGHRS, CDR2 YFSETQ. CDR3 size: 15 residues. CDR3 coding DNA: TGCGCCAGCAGCTTGCTAGGTGCAGAGAACACTGAAGCTTTCTTT. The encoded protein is CASSLLGAENTEAFF.

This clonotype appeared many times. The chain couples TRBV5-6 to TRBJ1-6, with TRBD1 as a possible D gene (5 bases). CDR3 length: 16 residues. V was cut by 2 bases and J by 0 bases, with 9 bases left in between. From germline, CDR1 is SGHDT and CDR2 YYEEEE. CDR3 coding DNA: TGTGCCAGCAGCTTTCAGGGTAGCTCCTATAATTCACCCCTCCACTTT. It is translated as CASSFQGSSYNSPLHF.

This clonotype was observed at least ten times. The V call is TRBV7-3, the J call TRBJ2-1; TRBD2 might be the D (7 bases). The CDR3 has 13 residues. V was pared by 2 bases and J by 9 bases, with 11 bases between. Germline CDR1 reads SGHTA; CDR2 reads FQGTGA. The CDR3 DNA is TGTGCCAGCAGCTTAGTGGGGGGGCGTGAGCAGTTCTTC. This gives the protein CASSLVGGREQFF.

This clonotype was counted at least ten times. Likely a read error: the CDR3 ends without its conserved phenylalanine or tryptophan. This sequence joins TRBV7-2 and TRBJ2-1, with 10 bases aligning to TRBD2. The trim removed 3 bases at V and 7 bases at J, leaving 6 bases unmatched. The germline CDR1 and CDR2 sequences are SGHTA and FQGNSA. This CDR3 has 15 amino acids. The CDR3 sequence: CASSFNSGGKNEQFL. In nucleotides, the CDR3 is TGTGCCAGCAGCTTTAATAGCGGGGGGAAAAATGAGCAGTTCTTA.

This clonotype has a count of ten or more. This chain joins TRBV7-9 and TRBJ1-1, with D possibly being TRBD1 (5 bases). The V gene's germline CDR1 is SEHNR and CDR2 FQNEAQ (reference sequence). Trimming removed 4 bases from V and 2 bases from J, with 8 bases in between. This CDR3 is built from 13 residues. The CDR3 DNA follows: TGTGCCAGCAGCTCCGACAGTAACACTGAAGCTTTCTTT. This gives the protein CASSSDSNTEAFF.

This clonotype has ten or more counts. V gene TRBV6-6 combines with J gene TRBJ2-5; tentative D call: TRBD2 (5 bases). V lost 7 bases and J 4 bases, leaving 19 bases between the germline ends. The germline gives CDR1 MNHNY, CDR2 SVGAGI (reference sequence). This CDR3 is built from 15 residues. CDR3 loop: CASTKASPRGETQYF. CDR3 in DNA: TGTGCCAGCACCAAGGCCTCCCCCCGGGGAGAGACCCAGTACTTC.

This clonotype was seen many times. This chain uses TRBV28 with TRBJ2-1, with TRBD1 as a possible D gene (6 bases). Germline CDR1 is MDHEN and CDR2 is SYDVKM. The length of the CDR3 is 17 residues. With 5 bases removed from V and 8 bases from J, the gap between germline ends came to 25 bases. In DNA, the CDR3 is TGTGCCAGCAGTCCCGGGACAAGAGTATTTGGAAGGGATGAGCAGTTCTTC. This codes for CASSPGTRVFGRDEQFF. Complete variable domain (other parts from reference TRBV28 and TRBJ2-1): DVKVTQSSRYLVKRTGEKVFLECVQDMDHENMFWYRQDPGLGLRLIYFSYDVKMKEKGDIPEGYSVSREKKERFSLILESASTNQTSMYLCASSPGTRVFGRDEQFFGPGTRLTVL.

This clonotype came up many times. CDR3 coding DNA: TGTGCCAGCAGCTTGACGGACAATGAGCAGTTCTTC. Translated: CASSLTDNEQFF. V is TRBV7-9 and J is TRBJ2-1, with D uncertain. Germline values: CDR1 SEHNR, CDR2 FQNEAQ (reference sequence). Trimming removed 3 bases at V and 5 bases at J, with 5 bases between. This CDR3 has 12 amino acids.

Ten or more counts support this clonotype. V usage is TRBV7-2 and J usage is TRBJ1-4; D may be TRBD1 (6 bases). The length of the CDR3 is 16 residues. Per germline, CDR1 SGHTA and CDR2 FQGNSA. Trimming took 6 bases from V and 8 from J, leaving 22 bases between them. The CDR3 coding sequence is TGTGCCAGCAGGGCTAGGGGGGGGGAGCTCGGGGAAAAACTGTTTTTT. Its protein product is CASRARGGELGEKLFF.

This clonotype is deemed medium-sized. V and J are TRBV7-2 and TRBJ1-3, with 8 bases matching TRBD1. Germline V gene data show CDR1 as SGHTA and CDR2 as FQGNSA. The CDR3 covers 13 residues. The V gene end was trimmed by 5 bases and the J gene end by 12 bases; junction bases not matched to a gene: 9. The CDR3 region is CASSRPGTGYIYF. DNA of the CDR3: TGTGCCAGCAGCCGTCCCGGGACAGGTTACATATATTTT.

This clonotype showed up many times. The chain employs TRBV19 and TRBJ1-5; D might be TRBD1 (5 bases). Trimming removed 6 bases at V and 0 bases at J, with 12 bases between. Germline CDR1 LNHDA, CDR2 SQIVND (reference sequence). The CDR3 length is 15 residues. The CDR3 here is CASRQTVNSNQPQHF. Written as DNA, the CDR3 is TGTGCCAGTAGGCAGACAGTAAATAGCAATCAGCCCCAGCATTTT.

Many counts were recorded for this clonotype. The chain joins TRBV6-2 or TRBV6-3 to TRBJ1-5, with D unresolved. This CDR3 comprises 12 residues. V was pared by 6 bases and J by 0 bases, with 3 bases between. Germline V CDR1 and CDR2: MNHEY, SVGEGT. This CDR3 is CASRNSNQPQHF. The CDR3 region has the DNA TGTGCCAGCAGAAATAGCAATCAGCCCCAGCATTTT.

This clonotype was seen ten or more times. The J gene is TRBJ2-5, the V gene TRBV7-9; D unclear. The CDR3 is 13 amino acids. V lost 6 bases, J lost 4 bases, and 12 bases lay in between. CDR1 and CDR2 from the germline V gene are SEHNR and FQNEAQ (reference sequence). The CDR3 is CASRDIVRETQYF. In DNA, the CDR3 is TGTGCCAGCAGGGATATTGTGCGAGAGACCCAGTACTTC.

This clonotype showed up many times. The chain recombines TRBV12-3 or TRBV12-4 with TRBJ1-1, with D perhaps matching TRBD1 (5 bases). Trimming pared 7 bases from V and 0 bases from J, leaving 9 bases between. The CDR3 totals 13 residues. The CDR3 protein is CASTLGLNTEAFF. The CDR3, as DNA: TGTGCCAGCACCCTGGGACTGAACACTGAAGCTTTCTTT.